This passage covers 26 T cell receptor beta chains from one sample sequenced in a study of vaccination effects on CD4 cells after COVID-19. Their antigen targets remain unknown. The method was immunoSEQ multiplex PCR; TCRdb's version includes in-frame clones alone and lacks a portion of them. The sample lists some 49,000 clones, approximately 74% occurring once. On day 10 of culture, CD4+ T cells were separated out. The specimen comprised CD4+ T cells from PBMCs cultured without peptide, sampled before COVID-19 vaccination. These receptors originate from a human donor who had a prior SARS-CoV-2 infection.

The chain couples TRBV2 to TRBJ2-7, with D maybe TRBD2 (6 bases). There are 14 residues in the CDR3. Looked up from germline, CDR1 is SNHLY and CDR2 is FYNNEI. V gave up 6 bases and J gave up 2 bases, with 14 bases separating them. The CDR3 nucleotides read TGTGCCAGCAGACCTGGGACTGCCGCCTACGAGCAGTACTTC. Its protein product is CASRPGTAAYEQYF.

The sample holds one count of this clone. The rearrangement uses TRBV5-1 and TRBJ1-1; TRBD1 agrees at 7 bases. The germline V gene has CDR1 SGHRS and CDR2 YFSETQ. The CDR3 length is 14 residues. V was pared by 4 bases and J by 1 base, with 4 bases of the junction left unmatched. The CDR3 DNA reads TGCGCCAGCAGCAACAGGGGAGAGAACACTGAAGCTTTCTTT. As protein: CASSNRGENTEAFF.

V is TRBV5-1 and J is TRBJ1-1; 8 nucleotides agree with TRBD1. The CDR3 has 16 amino acids. V lost 4 bases to trimming and J lost 5 bases; unmatched junction nucleotides: 13. In germline, CDR1 is SGHRS, CDR2 YFSETQ. The CDR3 loop reads CASSHPDRGRDTEAFF. Written as DNA, the CDR3 is TGCGCCAGCAGCCATCCCGACAGGGGTCGGGATACTGAAGCTTTCTTT.

In this sample, this clone turned up once. The chain combines TRBV5-1 with TRBJ1-2, with 7 positions matching TRBD1. V trimming: 0 bases; J trimming: 4 bases; junction bases outside the gene matches: 3. The CDR3 is 14 amino acids. Germline V lookup: CDR1 SGHRS, CDR2 YFSETQ. CDR3 loop: CASSLGTGLYGYTF. In DNA form, the CDR3 reads TGCGCCAGCAGCTTGGGGACAGGCCTCTATGGCTACACCTTC.

V is TRBV28 and J is TRBJ1-1, with 7 bases fitting TRBD1. V dropped 7 bases and J dropped 6; count of bases not matched to a gene: 11. The CDR3 sequence is 14 residues long. Germline CDR1 reads MDHEN; CDR2 reads SYDVKM. The CDR3 sequence is CASNGGDRFSEAFF. In nucleotides, the CDR3 is TGTGCCAGCAACGGTGGGGACAGATTCTCTGAAGCTTTCTTT.

V is TRBV2 and J is TRBJ1-5; 8 bases line up with TRBD1. After removal of 2 bases from V and 6 bases from J, the junction contained 3 bases not matched to a gene. The CDR3 loop spans 14 amino acids. The germline CDR1 and CDR2 sequences are SNHLY and FYNNEI. This CDR3 is CASSERTGRQPQHF. The CDR3 DNA follows: TGTGCCAGCAGTGAACGGACAGGGCGTCAGCCCCAGCATTTT.

This CDR3 reads CASSYRPALEQYF. The CDR3 DNA reads as TGTGCCAGCAGTTACAGACCGGCTTTGGAGCAGTACTTC. The chain links TRBV6-6 to TRBJ2-7; D gene ambiguous. CDR1 and CDR2 (germline): MNHNY, SVGAGI (reference sequence). The V gene lost 2 bases and the J gene lost 7 bases, with 12 bases spanning the gap. The length of the CDR3 is 13 residues.

The chain couples TRBV12-5 to TRBJ1-3; TRBD1 agrees at 8 bases. The CDR3 totals 14 residues. V was clipped by 5 bases and J by 8 bases; unmatched bases: 8. Looked up from germline, CDR1 is LGHNT and CDR2 is FRNRAP. CDR3 bases: TGTGCTAGTGGTCAAGACAGGGGAACGGACACCATATATTTT. Translated: CASGQDRGTDTIYF.

A few counts support this clone. An end of the junction does not agree with germline; a read error may underlie this. The chain employs TRBV7-7 and TRBJ1-5; D gene unclear. Germline CDR1 SSHAT, CDR2 FNYEAQ (reference sequence). The length of the CDR3 is 13 residues. The chain's CDR3 is CASSLGPSQPQHF. The CDR3, as DNA: TGTGCTAGCAGCTTAGGCCCGTCTCAGCCCCAGCATTTT.

This clone was picked up one time. V is TRBV5-1 and J is TRBJ2-3, with TRBD2 matching 14 bases. V was clipped by 7 bases and J by 5 bases; unmatched bases: 3. This CDR3 spans 14 amino acids. From germline, CDR1 is SGHRS and CDR2 YFSETQ. As DNA, the CDR3 is TGCGCCAGCGGGGGACTAGCGGGGGAAGATACGCAGTATTTT. The encoded protein is CASGGLAGEDTQYF.

CDR3 in amino acids: CASSLQRNTIYF. DNA of the CDR3: TGTGCCAGCAGTTTACAGAGAAACACCATATATTTT. V is TRBV12-3 or TRBV12-4 and J is TRBJ1-3; the D is unclear. V lost 2 bases and J lost 5, with 4 bases in between. The CDR3 is 12 amino acids.

The gene calls are TRBV5-4 and TRBJ2-1; no clear D gene. The CDR3 spans 14 residues. Germline lookup yields CDR1 SGHNT and CDR2 YYREEE (reference sequence). The V and J ends lost 2 bases and 3 bases respectively, with 9 bases between them. This CDR3 is CASSFQPNYNEQFF. The CDR3 DNA follows: TGTGCCAGCAGCTTTCAACCGAACTACAATGAGCAGTTCTTC.

The gene calls are TRBV5-6 and TRBJ2-7; 7 bases fit TRBD1. V dropped 2 bases and J dropped 3; count of bases not matched to a gene: 5. Looked up from germline, CDR1 is SGHDT and CDR2 is YYEEEE. This CDR3 comprises 14 residues. The CDR3 spells CASSLGTEYYEQYF. The CDR3 nucleotides read TGTGCCAGCAGCTTAGGGACAGAATACTACGAGCAGTACTTC.

The chain is built from TRBV6-5 and TRBJ1-6; possibly TRBD1 for D (6 bases). The CDR3 covers 15 residues. V gave up 2 bases and J gave up 7 bases, with 12 bases separating them. Germline CDR1 MNHEY, CDR2 SVGAGI. The DNA of the CDR3 is TGTGCCAGCAGTTACCGGGGGGGCGTGAATTCACCCCTCCACTTT. It translates to CASSYRGGVNSPLHF.

By share, this clone counts as large. V is TRBV19 and J is TRBJ2-1; no definite D call. In germline, CDR1 is LNHDA, CDR2 SQIVND (reference sequence). Trimming pared 5 bases from V and 0 bases from J, leaving 14 bases between. The CDR3 consists of 16 residues. The CDR3 reads CASSPTQTNSYNEQFF. The DNA of the CDR3 is TGTGCCAGTAGTCCGACCCAGACCAACTCCTACAATGAGCAGTTCTTC.

This rearrangement joins TRBV6-2 or TRBV6-3 to TRBJ1-6; D gene ambiguous. The germline CDR1 and CDR2 sequences are MNHEY and SVGEGT. This CDR3 comprises 16 residues. The germline V and J ends were trimmed by 5 bases and 0 bases, with 11 bases remaining between them. The CDR3 DNA sequence: TGTGCCAGCAGTGGTGATACCTTCTCCTATAATTCACCCCTCCACTTT. This codes for CASSGDTFSYNSPLHF.

The chain recombines TRBV5-1 with TRBJ1-3, with 8 bases matching TRBD1. The ends lost 5 bases at V and 1 base at J; junction bases unmatched: 5. This CDR3 spans 15 amino acids. In germline, CDR1 is SGHRS, CDR2 YFSETQ. CDR3 coding DNA: TGCGCCAGCAGGGGCAGGGGGCGATCTGGAAACACCATATATTTT. This codes for CASRGRGRSGNTIYF.

DNA of the CDR3: TGTGCCAGCTCACCGATCCATGGGACAGATACGCAGTATTTT. Its translation: CASSPIHGTDTQYF. The chain employs TRBV18 and TRBJ2-3; D ambiguous. CDR1 is KGHSH, CDR2 LQKENI, per germline. This CDR3 is built from 14 residues. Trimming left V 3 bases short and J 3 bases short, with 10 bases between. Full variable domain (missing parts from reference TRBV18 and TRBJ2-3): NAGVMQNPRHLVRRRGQEARLRCSPMKGHSHVYWYRQLPEEGLKFMVYLQKENIIDESGMPKERFSAEFPKEGPSILRIQQVVRGDSAAYFCASSPIHGTDTQYFGPGTRLTVL.

This rearrangement joins TRBV2 to TRBJ1-6, with D hard to call. CDR1 and CDR2 (germline): SNHLY, FYNNEI. The CDR3 contains 13 residues. The V end lost 1 base, the J end lost 7 bases, and 5 bases lay between the germline ends. This CDR3 is CASSEVKNSPLHF. Written as DNA, the CDR3 is TGTGCCAGCAGTGAAGTTAAGAATTCACCCCTCCACTTT.

This clone was seen more than once but under ten times. The chain recombines TRBV5-1 with TRBJ2-1; D is undetermined. Germline CDR1 reads SGHRS; CDR2 reads YFSETQ. The CDR3 sequence is 15 residues long. Trimming cost V 2 bases and J 0 bases, with 9 bases left between them. CDR3 in DNA: TGCGCCAGCAGCTTAATCGGTAGCTCCTACAATGAGCAGTTCTTC. Translation gives CASSLIGSSYNEQFF.

The chain employs TRBV15 and TRBJ2-5, with 7 bases lining up with TRBD2. This CDR3 spans 15 amino acids. From germline, CDR1 is LNHNV and CDR2 YYDKDF (reference sequence). Trimming took 5 bases from V and 4 from J; bases not matched to a gene: 10. The DNA of the CDR3 is TGTGCCACCAGCGGGGAGGGAGGTGGTGTAGAGACCCAGTACTTC. Translation gives CATSGEGGGVETQYF. The full variable domain, in which reference TRBV15 and TRBJ2-5 provide the parts outside the CDR3, is DAMVIQNPRYQVTQFGKPVTLSCSQTLNHNVMYWYQQKSSQAPKLLFHYYDKDFNNEADTPDNFQSRRPNTSFCFLDIRSPGLGDTAMYLCATSGEGGGVETQYFGPGTRLLVL.

V gene TRBV30 combines with J gene TRBJ2-1; 8 bases are a match to TRBD2. Trimming cost V 4 bases and J 4 bases; bases outside gene matches: 6. This CDR3 has 14 amino acids. Germline values: CDR1 GTSNPN, CDR2 SVGIG (reference sequence). This CDR3 is CAWKRRGEYNEQFF. In nucleotides, the CDR3 is TGTGCCTGGAAAAGGCGGGGGGAATACAATGAGCAGTTCTTC.

This chain links TRBV13 with TRBJ1-1; D may be TRBD1 (5 bases). The CDR3 totals 15 residues. Trimming cost V 6 bases and J 0 bases, with 14 bases left between them. The germline V gene has CDR1 PRHDT and CDR2 FYEKMQ (reference sequence). The CDR3 sequence: CASRPDRYMNTEAFF. The CDR3 DNA reads as TGTGCCAGCAGACCCGACAGATATATGAACACTGAAGCTTTCTTT.

The genes are TRBV2 and TRBJ2-5; 8 bases are a match to TRBD1. The CDR3 extends over 14 amino acids. CDR1 SNHLY and CDR2 FYNNEI come from the germline V gene. J gave up 1 base and V 6 bases, and 4 bases lay outside the gene matches. CDR3 nucleotides: TGTGCCAGCAGACGGGACAGGTCCCAAGAGACCCAGTACTTC. It encodes CASRRDRSQETQYF.

V and J are TRBV7-3 and TRBJ2-1; 8 nucleotides match TRBD2. The V gene end was trimmed by 1 base and the J gene end by 10 bases; junction bases not matched to a gene: 0. The CDR3 sequence is 12 residues long. Germline-derived CDR1 and CDR2 are SGHTA and FQGTGA. Here the CDR3 reads CASSLSGGEQFF. Here the CDR3 DNA reads TGTGCCAGCAGCTTAAGCGGGGGGGAGCAGTTCTTC.

The chain has TRBV24-1 and TRBJ2-2, with 14 positions matching TRBD2. V trimming: 4 bases; J trimming: 1 base; junction bases outside the gene matches: 4. Germline lookup yields CDR1 KGHDR and CDR2 SFDVKD. The CDR3 spans 18 residues. The CDR3 reads CATSDSGTSGGNTGELFF. DNA for the CDR3: TGTGCCACCAGTGACTCCGGGACTAGCGGGGGGAACACCGGGGAGCTGTTTTTT.